This T cell receptor (beta chain) was found in a study of T cell responses to AZD1222 COVID-19 vaccine. Study-wide results and caveats: It was only 6 or 7 AZD1222 recipients who were seropositive at baseline. Females outnumbered males among donors, who were mostly white British; clonal diversity was possibly underestimated. Researchers took repertoire samples only after the peak T cell response had come. CD4 TCRs covered the whole spike, strongest at regions 160-218 and 743-854.

As for this clone: Its antigen is unknown.

The assay was immunoSEQ multiplex PCR, and TCRdb's table has in-frame clones only and misses some. Here the sample spans 150,000 to 160,000 clones, about nine tenths being singletons. V lost 8 bases and J lost 1, with 8 bases in between. The CDR3 length is 12 residues. Germline V gene data show CDR1 as MNHEY and CDR2 as SVGAGI. The source is an adult who received the AZD1222 COVID-19 vaccine. V and J are TRBV6-5 and TRBJ1-1; no reliable D call. The input for sequencing was peripheral blood, taken 28 days after the second AZD1222 dose. CDR3: CASSWGNTEAFF. CDR3 nucleotides: TGTGCCAGCTCCTGGGGGAACACTGAAGCTTTCTTT.